This TCR beta chain stems from a study of blood T cells in healthy people across ages. A J-beta primer mix and a sample-barcoded 5' primer were used in a second PCR of about 7 to 12 cycles. TCRdb processed the 5' RACE reads anew with MiXCR; each CDR3 protein has one entry. The sample includes about 650,000 distinct CDR3 sequences, about 30% seen only once; the top ten take 15%. On this clonotype: Antigen: not known.

It was about 10 milliliters of peripheral blood that were drawn from each donor. Study-wide findings and caveats: Those diversity estimates obtained from one million T cells were thought to be underestimates. Observed TCR beta diversity per million T cells went down as age went up. This fall followed a roughly linear course with age. Percentage of naive T cells showed a strong correlation with TCR beta diversity.

Per germline, CDR1 DFQATT and CDR2 SNEGSKA (reference sequence). V trimming: 6 bases; J trimming: 4 bases; junction bases outside the gene matches: 3. This CDR3 contains 13 residues. This chain uses TRBV20-1 with TRBJ2-3, with 11 bases matching TRBD2. Sequenced input: blood. The receptor's source is a woman aged 80 or over in good health. CDR3 sequence reads: CSARGLAADTQYF. CDR3 nucleotides: TGCAGTGCCAGGGGACTAGCGGCAGATACGCAGTATTTT.